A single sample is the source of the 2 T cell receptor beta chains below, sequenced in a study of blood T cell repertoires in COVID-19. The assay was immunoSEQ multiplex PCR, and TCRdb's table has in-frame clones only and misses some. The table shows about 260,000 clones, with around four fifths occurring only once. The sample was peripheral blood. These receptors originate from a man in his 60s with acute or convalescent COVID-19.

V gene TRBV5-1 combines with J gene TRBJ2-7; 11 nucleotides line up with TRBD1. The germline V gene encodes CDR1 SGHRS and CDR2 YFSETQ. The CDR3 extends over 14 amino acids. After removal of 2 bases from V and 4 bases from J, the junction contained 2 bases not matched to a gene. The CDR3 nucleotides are TGCGCCAGCAGCTTCGGGACAGGGGGGTACGAGCAGTACTTC. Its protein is CASSFGTGGYEQYF.

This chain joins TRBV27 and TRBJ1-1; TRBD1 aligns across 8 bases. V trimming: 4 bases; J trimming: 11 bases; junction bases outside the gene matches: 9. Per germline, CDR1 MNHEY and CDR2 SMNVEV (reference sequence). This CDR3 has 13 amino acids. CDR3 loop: CASSSPLDRAAFF. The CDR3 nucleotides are TGTGCCAGCAGTTCCCCCCTGGACAGGGCTGCTTTCTTT.